The rows below give T cell receptor beta chains drawn from one sample of a study of blood T cell repertoires in COVID-19. The protocol was immunoSEQ multiplex PCR, while the TCRdb copy is restricted to in-frame clones and leaves out a portion. The sample lists some 270,000 clones, roughly 89% occurring once. Sequences were obtained from peripheral blood. These receptors all stem from a woman aged 60 to 75 with COVID-19, enrolled during active disease. Each CDR3 is given with its conserved first and last residue. D genes are given only for firm matches. A clone size is listed for some rows: how often the clone was seen (once, few, many), or a class if it is expanded.

D: TRBD1
J: TRBJ2-3
V: TRBV11-3
size: -
CDR3: CASSLRGGRSTDTQYF
DNA: TGTGCCAGCAGCTTACGAGGGGGCCGAAGCACAGATACGCAGTATTTT

D: -
J: TRBJ2-2
V: TRBV28
size: -
CDR3: CASSIRTGELFF
DNA: TGTGCCAGCAGTATCCGGACCGGGGAGCTGTTTTTT

D: TRBD1
J: TRBJ1-1
V: TRBV7-9
size: -
CDR3: CASSLEPGQGVGTEAFF
DNA: TGTGCCAGCAGCTTAGAGCCGGGACAGGGCGTGGGCACTGAAGCTTTCTTT

D: TRBD1
J: TRBJ2-7
V: TRBV5-6
size: -
CDR3: CASSLTSGTGYGEQYF
DNA: TGTGCCAGCAGCTTGACGTCCGGGACAGGATACGGCGAGCAGTACTTC

D: -
J: TRBJ2-1
V: TRBV19
size: -
CDR3: CASSVGQNNEQFF
DNA: TGTGCCAGCTCTGTAGGACAGAACAATGAGCAGTTCTTC

D: -
J: TRBJ2-7
V: TRBV2
size: -
CDR3: CASRESLIAYEQYF
DNA: TGTGCCAGCAGAGAATCACTTATAGCCTACGAGCAGTACTTC

D: TRBD1
J: TRBJ1-5
V: TRBV10-1
size: -
CDR3: CASFRDRVQNQPQHF
DNA: TGCGCCAGTTTCCGGGACAGGGTTCAAAATCAGCCCCAGCATTTT

D: -
J: TRBJ2-3
V: TRBV6-5
size: -
CDR3: CASSLGLPDTQYF
DNA: TGTGCCAGCAGCCTTGGACTACCAGATACGCAGTATTTT

D: -
J: TRBJ1-1
V: TRBV7-3
size: -
CDR3: CASSFTVNTEAFF
DNA: TGTGCCAGCAGCTTCACAGTGAACACTGAAGCTTTCTTT

D: TRBD2
J: TRBJ2-1
V: TRBV11-2
size: -
CDR3: CASSLGALAGGHNEQFF
DNA: TGTGCCAGCAGCTTAGGAGCCCTAGCGGGGGGACACAATGAGCAGTTCTTC

D: -
J: TRBJ1-6
V: TRBV6-5
size: once
CDR3: CASQISYNSPLHF
DNA: TGTGCCAGTCAGATCTCCTATAATTCACCCCTCCACTTT

D: TRBD1
J: TRBJ1-6
V: TRBV7-9
size: -
CDR3: CASSRGTGNHSPLHF
DNA: TGTGCCAGCAGCCGGGGGACAGGGAATCACTCACCCCTCCACTTT

D: -
J: TRBJ2-1
V: TRBV5-1
size: -
CDR3: CASSLPASYNEQFF
DNA: TGCGCCAGCAGCTTGCCAGCGAGTTACAATGAGCAGTTCTTC

D: -
J: TRBJ2-1
V: TRBV6-5
size: -
CDR3: CASSHRGASYNEQFF
DNA: TGTGCCAGCAGTCATCGGGGGGCCTCCTACAATGAGCAGTTCTTC

D: TRBD1
J: TRBJ1-2
V: TRBV7-2
size: -
CDR3: CASSLDRGDSYGYTF
DNA: TGTGCCAGCAGCTTAGACAGGGGTGACTCCTATGGCTACACCTTC

D: TRBD1
J: TRBJ2-5
V: TRBV7-6
size: -
CDR3: CASSGPGGESETQYF
DNA: TGTGCCAGCAGCGGACCAGGGGGCGAGTCGGAGACCCAGTACTTC

D: -
J: TRBJ1-1
V: TRBV5-6
size: -
CDR3: CASSPWLNTEAFF
DNA: TGTGCCAGCAGCCCTTGGCTGAACACTGAAGCTTTCTTT

D: TRBD2
J: TRBJ2-5
V: TRBV18
size: -
CDR3: CASSLAGGQETQYF
DNA: TGTGCCAGCTCACTGGCGGGGGGGCAAGAGACCCAGTACTTC

D: -
J: TRBJ2-1
V: TRBV6-2/TRBV6-3
size: -
CDR3: CASSYRITGFLYNEQFF
DNA: TGTGCCAGCAGTTACCGAATAACAGGGTTTCTTTACAATGAGCAGTTCTTC

D: TRBD1
J: TRBJ1-4
V: TRBV6-5
size: -
CDR3: CASSDRQGSEKLFF
DNA: TGTGCCAGCAGCGATAGACAGGGGTCTGAAAAACTGTTTTTT

D: -
J: TRBJ1-5
V: TRBV3-1/TRBV3-2
size: -
CDR3: CASSPRQGNQPQHF
DNA: TGTGCCAGCAGCCCGAGACAGGGCAATCAGCCCCAGCATTTT

D: TRBD1
J: TRBJ1-2
V: TRBV4-3
size: -
CDR3: CASSHRQGFDYGYTF
DNA: TGCGCCAGCAGCCACCGACAGGGATTCGACTATGGCTACACCTTC

D: -
J: TRBJ1-2
V: TRBV29-1
size: once
CDR3: CSVDDGRGVDGYTF
DNA: TGCAGCGTTGATGACGGCAGGGGCGTTGATGGCTACACCTTC

D: -
J: TRBJ1-1
V: TRBV4-1
size: -
CDR3: CASSQDFGVGDAFF
DNA: TGCGCCAGCAGCCAAGATTTTGGAGTGGGAGACGCTTTCTTT

D: -
J: TRBJ1-1
V: TRBV4-3
size: few
CDR3: CASSRTLTGAHTEAFF
DNA: TGCGCCAGCAGCAGAACCTTAACAGGAGCTCACACTGAAGCTTTCTTT

D: TRBD1
J: TRBJ1-2
V: TRBV7-2
size: -
CDR3: CASSTGVRSYGYTF
DNA: TGTGCCAGCAGCACAGGGGTCAGGAGCTATGGCTACACCTTC

D: -
J: TRBJ1-1
V: TRBV18
size: -
CDR3: CASSPLVQGSEAFF
DNA: TGTGCCAGCTCACCATTGGTTCAGGGCTCTGAAGCTTTCTTT

D: -
J: TRBJ1-1
V: TRBV5-4
size: -
CDR3: CASSARQDTEAFF
DNA: TGTGCCAGCAGCGCAAGACAGGACACTGAAGCTTTCTTT

D: TRBD1
J: TRBJ1-2
V: TRBV6-5
size: -
CDR3: CASSLTAGGYGYTF
DNA: TGTGCCAGCAGCCTGACTGCAGGGGGCTATGGCTACACCTTC

D: -
J: TRBJ1-1
V: TRBV2
size: few
CDR3: CASSIQPNTEAFF
DNA: TGTGCCAGCAGTATACAGCCGAACACTGAAGCTTTCTTT

D: -
J: TRBJ1-1
V: TRBV4-1
size: -
CDR3: CASSQISPPHATFF
DNA: TGCGCCAGCAGCCAAATATCTCCCCCCCACGCGACTTTCTTT

D: TRBD2
J: TRBJ2-3
V: TRBV6-4
size: once
CDR3: CASSAEAGGLGTDTQYF
DNA: TGTGCCAGCAGTGCGGAGGCGGGGGGCCTCGGCACAGATACGCAGTATTTT

D: -
J: TRBJ1-1
V: TRBV30
size: -
CDR3: CAWSVVRLPSAFF
DNA: TGTGCCTGGAGTGTTGTCAGGCTACCGTCAGCTTTCTTT

D: TRBD2
J: TRBJ2-1
V: TRBV3-1/TRBV3-2
size: -
CDR3: CASSRTSGGAYNEQFF
DNA: TGTGCCAGCAGCCGGACCAGCGGGGGGGCCTATAATGAGCAGTTCTTC

D: -
J: TRBJ1-1
V: TRBV11-2
size: -
CDR3: CASSYYRTENTEAFF
DNA: TGTGCCAGCAGCTACTATAGGACAGAGAACACTGAAGCTTTCTTT

D: TRBD2
J: TRBJ2-3
V: TRBV11-2
size: -
CDR3: CASSPLAAGEVDTQYF
DNA: TGTGCCAGCAGCCCACTGGCAGCGGGGGAGGTAGATACGCAGTATTTT

D: -
J: TRBJ1-6
V: TRBV5-5
size: -
CDR3: CASSLGVRAYNSPLHF
DNA: TGTGCCAGCAGCTTAGGGGTACGGGCTTATAATTCACCCCTCCACTTT

D: TRBD1
J: TRBJ1-1
V: TRBV12-3/TRBV12-4
size: -
CDR3: CATKRGQNTEAFF
DNA: TGTGCCACAAAAAGGGGGCAGAACACTGAAGCTTTCTTT

D: -
J: TRBJ1-2
V: TRBV18
size: -
CDR3: CASSPPSTVNYGYTF
DNA: TGTGCCAGCTCACCACCTTCGACAGTTAACTATGGCTACACCTTC

D: -
J: TRBJ1-5
V: TRBV6-6
size: -
CDR3: CASSGTGYSNQPQHF
DNA: TGTGCCAGCAGTGGCACAGGTTATAGCAATCAGCCCCAGCATTTT

D: -
J: TRBJ1-1
V: TRBV7-2
size: -
CDR3: CASRSSIRGTEAFF
DNA: TGTGCCAGCAGATCTTCGATCAGGGGAACTGAAGCTTTCTTT

D: TRBD1
J: TRBJ1-4
V: TRBV4-2
size: -
CDR3: CASTTSEGQGVEKLFF
DNA: TGTGCCAGCACCACATCAGAGGGACAGGGGGTGGAAAAACTGTTTTTT

D: -
J: TRBJ1-1
V: TRBV6-2/TRBV6-3
size: -
CDR3: CASSAGENTEAFF
DNA: TGTGCCAGCAGTGCCGGGGAGAACACTGAAGCTTTCTTT

D: TRBD1
J: TRBJ2-2
V: TRBV9
size: -
CDR3: CASSLIQGFDTGELFF
DNA: TGTGCCAGCAGCTTAATACAGGGGTTCGACACCGGGGAGCTGTTTTTT

D: -
J: TRBJ1-1
V: TRBV7-8
size: -
CDR3: CASSLSQGRTEAFF
DNA: TGTGCCAGCAGCTTGTCACAGGGAAGGACTGAAGCTTTCTTT

D: TRBD1
J: TRBJ1-2
V: TRBV6-1
size: -
CDR3: CASSEIEGTGANYGYTF
DNA: TGTGCCAGCAGTGAAATCGAGGGGACAGGGGCAAACTATGGCTACACCTTC

D: -
J: TRBJ2-7
V: TRBV6-2/TRBV6-3
size: -
CDR3: CASSYSRRREGAYEQYF
DNA: TGTGCCAGCAGTTACTCTCGGAGGCGGGAAGGTGCCTACGAGCAGTACTTC

D: -
J: TRBJ2-2
V: TRBV7-2
size: -
CDR3: CASKEAGPGELFF
DNA: TGTGCCAGCAAGGAGGCGGGGCCCGGGGAGCTGTTTTTT

D: TRBD2
J: TRBJ2-2
V: TRBV27
size: -
CDR3: CASSFFPAGGNTGELFF
DNA: TGTGCCAGCAGTTTTTTTCCCGCGGGGGGCAACACCGGGGAGCTGTTTTTT

D: -
J: TRBJ1-5
V: TRBV19
size: -
CDR3: CASGGLQSNQPQHF
DNA: TGTGCCAGTGGGGGGTTGCAGTCGAATCAGCCCCAGCATTTT

D: TRBD1
J: TRBJ1-1
V: TRBV19
size: few
CDR3: CASSSTGDTEAFF
DNA: TGTGCCAGTAGTAGTACAGGGGACACTGAAGCTTTCTTT

D: -
J: TRBJ1-5
V: TRBV6-5
size: -
CDR3: CASSPAPTSYQPQHF
DNA: TGTGCCAGCAGCCCCGCGCCAACCTCCTATCAGCCCCAGCATTTT